This entry features one TCR beta chain sequence. As yet, its antigen is unknown. The CDR3 consists of 15 residues. The V gene lost 5 bases and the J gene lost 4 bases, with 15 bases spanning the gap. CDR1 and CDR2 (germline): MNHEY, SVGAGI. Time point meaning: cycle 4 day 1 (C4D1), after 6 weeks of nivolumab. Every patient was affected by relapse after autologous stem cell transplantation, while exposure to brentuximab vedotin was not uniform. These data originate in a study of PD-1 blockade in classical Hodgkin lymphoma. Study in general: Patients were dosed intravenously with nivolumab at 3 mg/kg every 2 weeks. Broader study findings: Similar baseline diversity was found in complete responders and newly diagnosed patients. Undefined causes, possibly disease activity or prior therapy, underlie the repertoire differences. Newly diagnosed patients reportedly trailed healthy donors in baseline TCR diversity.

TCRdb's table, derived via immunoSEQ multiplex PCR, lists solely in-frame clones and lacks some. The profile shows approximately 65,000 clones, roughly 89% of them singletons. This chain joins TRBV6-5 and TRBJ1-5; D is perhaps TRBD1 (5 bases). The material sequenced was peripheral blood mononuclear cells (PBMCs), taken before the fourth cycle of nivolumab. The sequence derives from a human donor with classical Hodgkin lymphoma. CDR3 in DNA: TGTGCCAGCAGTAGGGCCCCGGGGCCGAATCAGCCCCAGCATTTT. Its translation: CASSRAPGPNQPQHF.